This T cell receptor (beta chain) was captured by sequencing in a study of T cells after posttransplantation cyclophosphamide. General study findings and limits: Recipient CMV seropositivity and CMV reactivation strongly tracked TRB clonality.

Using immunoSEQ multiplex PCR, the repertoire was profiled, and TCRdb retains in-frame clones only, with some absent. The sample is made up of roughly 24,000 clones, none counted only once. This clone occurred many times. Its antigen is as yet unknown. The TCR was taken from a woman aged 55-69 years in good health, CMV-negative, and a related stem cell transplant donor. Material for sequencing was PBMCs.

This CDR3 is CASKPGGGFF. The CDR3 bases are TGCGCCAGCAAGCCAGGGGGTGGGTTCTTC. This chain uses TRBV10-1 with TRBJ2-1; 7 bases line up with TRBD1. The CDR3 consists of 10 residues. Germline V gene data show CDR1 as WNHNN and CDR2 as SYGVQD (reference sequence). Trimming removed 7 bases from V and 15 bases from J; junction bases left unmatched: 6.